The following is a T cell receptor (beta chain) sequence with its context. Its antigen remains unidentified. Profiled with immunoSEQ multiplex PCR; TCRdb holds only in-frame clones, not every one. This sample has 90,000 to 95,000 clones, with about 81% found just once. This specimen comes from a study of glioma-infiltrating T cells after dendritic cell vaccination. Study summary: Dendritic cell vaccination trial patients had either newly diagnosed or recurrent glioblastoma. The vaccine used monocyte-derived dendritic cells pulsed overnight with autologous tumor lysate.

The study, taken as a whole, reports: Complete blood and tumor specimen sets were limited to few patients.

The time point is: after dendritic cell vaccination, including at tumor progression/relapse. The CDR3 sequence is 17 residues long. Specimen: blood, collected after dendritic cell vaccination. The clonotype comes from a human donor with glioblastoma. This chain joins TRBV21-1 and TRBJ1-6. TRBV21-1 is recorded as a pseudogene. The CDR3 bases are TGTGCCAGCAGCAAAGAGGAGGCGGGTAAGGATAATTCACCCCTCCACTTT. This sequence encodes CASSKEEAGKDNSPLHF.